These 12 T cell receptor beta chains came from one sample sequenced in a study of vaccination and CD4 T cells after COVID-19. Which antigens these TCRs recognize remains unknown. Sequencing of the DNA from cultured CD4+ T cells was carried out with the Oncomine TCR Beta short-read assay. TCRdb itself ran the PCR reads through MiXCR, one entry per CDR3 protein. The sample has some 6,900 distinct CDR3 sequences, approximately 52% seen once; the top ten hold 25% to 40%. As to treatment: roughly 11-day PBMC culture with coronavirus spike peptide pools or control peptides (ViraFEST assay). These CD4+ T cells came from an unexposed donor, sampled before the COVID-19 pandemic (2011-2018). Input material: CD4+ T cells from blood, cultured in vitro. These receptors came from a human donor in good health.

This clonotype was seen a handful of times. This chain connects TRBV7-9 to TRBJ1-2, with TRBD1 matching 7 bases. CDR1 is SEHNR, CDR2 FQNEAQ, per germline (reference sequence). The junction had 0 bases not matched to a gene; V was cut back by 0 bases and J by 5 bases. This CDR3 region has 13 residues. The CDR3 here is CASSLAGQYGYTF. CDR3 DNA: TGTGCCAGCAGCTTAGCGGGACAGTATGGCTACACCTTC.

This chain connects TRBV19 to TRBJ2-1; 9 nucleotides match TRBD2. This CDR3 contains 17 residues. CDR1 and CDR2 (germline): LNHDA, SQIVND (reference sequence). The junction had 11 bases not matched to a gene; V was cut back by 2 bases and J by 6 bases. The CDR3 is CASSIRAGGFVFNEQFF. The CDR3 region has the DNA TGTGCCAGTAGTATACGAGCGGGAGGATTTGTATTCAATGAGCAGTTCTTC.

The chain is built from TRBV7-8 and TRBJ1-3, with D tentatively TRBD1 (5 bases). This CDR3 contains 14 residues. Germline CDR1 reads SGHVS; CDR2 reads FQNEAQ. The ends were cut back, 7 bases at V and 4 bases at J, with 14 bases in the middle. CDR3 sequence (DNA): TGTGCCAGCACCTTCGGGGGAGCGGGAAACACCATATATTTT. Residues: CASTFGGAGNTIYF.

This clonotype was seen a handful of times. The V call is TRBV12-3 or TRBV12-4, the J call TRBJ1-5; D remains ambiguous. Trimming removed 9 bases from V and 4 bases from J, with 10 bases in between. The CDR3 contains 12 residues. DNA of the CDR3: TGTGCCAGTGGGAGGGAGAATCAGCCCCAGCATTTT. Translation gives CASGRENQPQHF.

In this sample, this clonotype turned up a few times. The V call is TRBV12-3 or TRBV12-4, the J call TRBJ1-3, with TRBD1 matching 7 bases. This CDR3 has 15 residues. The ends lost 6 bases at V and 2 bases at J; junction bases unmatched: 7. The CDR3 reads CASRQGQSPGNTIYF. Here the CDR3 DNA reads TGTGCCAGCAGACAGGGGCAGAGCCCTGGAAACACCATATATTTT.

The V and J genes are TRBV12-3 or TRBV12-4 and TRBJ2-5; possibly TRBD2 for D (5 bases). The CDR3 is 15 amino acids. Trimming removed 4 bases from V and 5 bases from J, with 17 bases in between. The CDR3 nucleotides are TGTGCCAGCAGTTGGAGGAGCCCGAGTTCCGAGACCCAGTACTTC. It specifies CASSWRSPSSETQYF.

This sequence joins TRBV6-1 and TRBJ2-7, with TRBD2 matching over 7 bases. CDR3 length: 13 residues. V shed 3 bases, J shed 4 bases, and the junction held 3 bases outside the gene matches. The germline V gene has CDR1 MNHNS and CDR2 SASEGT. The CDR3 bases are TGTGCCAGCAGTGATGGGGGGGGGTACGAGCAGTACTTC. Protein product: CASSDGGGYEQYF.

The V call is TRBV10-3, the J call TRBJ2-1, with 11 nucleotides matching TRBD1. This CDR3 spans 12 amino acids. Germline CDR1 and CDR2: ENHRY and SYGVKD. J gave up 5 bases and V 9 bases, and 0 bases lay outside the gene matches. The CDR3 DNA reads TGTGCCATGGGACAGGGGGACAATGAGCAGTTCTTC. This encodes CAMGQGDNEQFF.

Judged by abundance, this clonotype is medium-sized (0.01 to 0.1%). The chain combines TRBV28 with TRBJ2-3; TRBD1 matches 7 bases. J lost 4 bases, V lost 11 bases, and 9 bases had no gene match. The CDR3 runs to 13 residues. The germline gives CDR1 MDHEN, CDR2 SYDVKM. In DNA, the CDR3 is TGTGCCTCATACCCAGGGGGTGCAGATACGCAGTATTTT. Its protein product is CASYPGGADTQYF.

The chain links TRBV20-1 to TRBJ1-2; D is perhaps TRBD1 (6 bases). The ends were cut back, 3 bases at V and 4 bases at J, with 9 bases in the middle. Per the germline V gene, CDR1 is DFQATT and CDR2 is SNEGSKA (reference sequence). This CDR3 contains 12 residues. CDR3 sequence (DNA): TGCAGTGCTAGCCGGGGGCTCTATGGCTACACCTTC. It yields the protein CSASRGLYGYTF.

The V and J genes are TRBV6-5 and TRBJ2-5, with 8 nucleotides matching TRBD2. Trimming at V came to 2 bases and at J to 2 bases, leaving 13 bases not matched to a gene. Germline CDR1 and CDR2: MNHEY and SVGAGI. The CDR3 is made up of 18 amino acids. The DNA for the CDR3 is TGTGCCAGCAGTTACAACCATCGGATGGTAGCGGGACAAGAGACCCAGTACTTC. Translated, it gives CASSYNHRMVAGQETQYF.

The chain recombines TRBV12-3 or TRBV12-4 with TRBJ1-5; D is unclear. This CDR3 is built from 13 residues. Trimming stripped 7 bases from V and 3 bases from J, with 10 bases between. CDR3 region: CASTMGPNQPQHF. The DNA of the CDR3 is TGTGCCAGCACAATGGGTCCCAATCAGCCCCAGCATTTT.